This entry features one T cell receptor beta chain sequence. Its antigen is not identified. Extraction yielded at least 5 micrograms of total RNA per sample. The data belong to a study of blood T cells in healthy people across ages. General study results and limits: A conclusive naive versus antigen-experienced comparison was prevented by the unsorted PBMCs.

Germline CDR1 reads KGHSH; CDR2 reads LQKENI. The CDR3 covers 12 residues. V lost 2 bases and J lost 9, with 8 bases in between. It was with a sample-barcoded 5' primer and a J-beta primer mix that a second PCR of roughly 7 to 12 cycles was run. Each cDNA molecule was tagged by a template-switch adaptor that had 12 random nucleotides. A single record per CDR3 protein comes from TCRdb applying MiXCR to the 5' RACE reads. The table lists around 790,000 distinct CDR3 sequences, approximately 48% of them singletons, with about a fifth in the top ten. The chain is built from TRBV18 and TRBJ2-1; D is unresolved. Sample: blood. The receptor was derived from a man aged 60 to 75 in good health. CDR3 coding DNA: TGTGCCAGCTCACCAGGCAGAAGTGAGCAGTTCTTC. Encoded protein: CASSPGRSEQFF.